Here is one T cell receptor (beta chain) with its context. The antigen is unknown. This specimen belongs to a study of T cell responses to AZD1222 COVID-19 vaccine. General observations from the study: Dominant CD4 TCR responses targeted spike regions 160-218 and 743-854. Repertoire sampling was restricted to post-peak T cell response timepoints. The breadth and depth of Spike-specific TCRs increased once two AZD1222 doses had been given.

TCRdb keeps only in-frame clones here, not all; method: immunoSEQ multiplex PCR. The data show over 150,000 clones, about 87% seen once. This TCR came from an adult in good health. Here the sequenced sample was peripheral blood, taken on day 0 of AZD1222 vaccination.

The CDR3 DNA is TGTGCCAGCAGTAGGACTGGAAACACCATATATTTT. Its translation is CASSRTGNTIYF. The J gene is TRBJ1-3, the V gene TRBV28; no clear D gene. There are 12 residues in the CDR3. In germline, CDR1 is MDHEN, CDR2 SYDVKM. Trimming pared 5 bases from V and 2 bases from J, leaving 4 bases between.